Shown below are 22 T cell receptor beta chains from a single sample sequenced in a study of blood T cell repertoires in COVID-19. Using immunoSEQ multiplex PCR, the repertoire was profiled, and TCRdb retains in-frame clones only, with some absent. This table has approximately 110,000 clones, roughly 84% appearing once. Sequenced input: peripheral blood. The receptors were sampled from a woman between 65 and 79 years old who had recovered from COVID-19.

The V call is TRBV7-2, the J call TRBJ2-7, with D tentatively TRBD2 (6 bases). The CDR3 is made up of 18 amino acids. V lost 1 base, J lost 3 bases, and 22 bases lay in between. CDR1 is SGHTA and CDR2 is FQGNSA in the germline V gene. Here the CDR3 reads CASSLDPFKAGRDYEQYF. The DNA for the CDR3 is TGTGCCAGCAGCTTAGACCCGTTTAAGGCGGGGAGAGACTACGAGCAGTACTTC.

The chain recombines TRBV7-3 with TRBJ2-1, with TRBD1 matching over 8 bases. The CDR3 is 15 residues long. V was clipped by 5 bases and J by 0 bases; unmatched bases: 3. Germline values: CDR1 SGHTA, CDR2 FQGTGA. The CDR3 bases are TGTGCCAGCAGCCGGACAGGGAACTCCTACAATGAGCAGTTCTTC. Translating gives CASSRTGNSYNEQFF.

V and J are TRBV5-1 and TRBJ2-1, with D unclear. The germline gives CDR1 SGHRS, CDR2 YFSETQ. The CDR3 is 17 residues long. Trimming left V 0 bases short and J 5 bases short, with 18 bases between. The DNA of the CDR3 is TGCGCCAGCAGCTTGGACCCCGCGCTAGAGCCGAACAATGAGCAGTTCTTC. This translates into CASSLDPALEPNNEQFF. The complete variable domain, with remaining parts taken from reference TRBV5-1 and TRBJ2-1, reads KAGVTQTPRYLIKTRGQQVTLSCSPISGHRSVSWYQQTPGQGLQFLFEYFSETQRNKGNFPGRFSGRQFSNSRSEMNVSTLELGDSALYLCASSLDPALEPNNEQFFGPGTRLTVL.

The V gene is TRBV19, the J gene TRBJ1-5; no firm D call. Germline CDR1 reads LNHDA; CDR2 reads SQIVND (reference sequence). The CDR3 loop spans 15 amino acids. Trimming removed 7 bases at V and 0 bases at J, with 13 bases between. The CDR3 is CASTYRGYSNQPQHF. The CDR3 coding sequence is TGTGCCAGTACCTACCGGGGTTATAGCAATCAGCCCCAGCATTTT.

The CDR3 nucleotides are TGTGCCAGCAGCTCAGACAGAGGAAAACTGTTTTTT. Amino acids: CASSSDRGKLFF. V and J are TRBV7-2 and TRBJ1-4, with D maybe TRBD1 (5 bases). Trimming took off 4 bases at V and 10 bases at J, with 10 bases between the two ends. The CDR3 runs to 12 residues. Germline CDR1 SGHTA, CDR2 FQGNSA.

This chain joins TRBV10-3 and TRBJ2-7; perhaps TRBD1 as D (5 bases). V gave up 6 bases and J gave up 3 bases, with 15 bases separating them. Germline V gives CDR1 ENHRY, CDR2 SYGVKD. This CDR3 has 14 residues. CDR3 loop: CAIRSYQGVYEQYF. The CDR3 DNA reads as TGTGCCATCAGGTCGTACCAGGGTGTCTACGAGCAGTACTTC.

This CDR3 is CASSFFSGPSYNEQFF. CDR3 nucleotides: TGTGCCAGCAGCTTTTTTAGCGGGCCCTCCTACAATGAGCAGTTCTTC. V gene TRBV9 combines with J gene TRBJ2-1, with 7 bases aligning to TRBD2. V gave up 4 bases and J gave up 0 bases; unmatched junction bases: 7. The CDR3 is 16 amino acids. CDR1 SGDLS and CDR2 YYNGEE come from the germline V gene.

The chain couples TRBV19 to TRBJ2-3, with 11 nucleotides matching TRBD2. CDR3 length: 15 residues. J lost 5 bases, V lost 7 bases, and 8 bases had no gene match. In germline, CDR1 is LNHDA, CDR2 SQIVND (reference sequence). The CDR3 nucleotides read TGTGCCAGTAACCCTCTAGCGGGGGGTTTAGATACGCAGTATTTT. It is translated as CASNPLAGGLDTQYF. Combining the CDR3 with reference TRBV19 and TRBJ2-3 gives the whole variable domain DGGITQSPKYLFRKEGQNVTLSCEQNLNHDAMYWYRQDPGQGLRLIYYSQIVNDFQKGDIAEGYSVSREKKESFPLTVTSAQKNPTAFYLCASNPLAGGLDTQYFGPGTRLTVL.

J is TRBJ2-7 and V is TRBV5-6, with TRBD1 identical over 9 bases. The germline gives CDR1 SGHDT, CDR2 YYEEEE. The CDR3 contains 15 residues. The ends lost 2 bases at V and 0 bases at J; junction bases unmatched: 3. CDR3 DNA sequence: TGTGCCAGCAGCTTACTGGGACAGGGCTCCTACGAGCAGTACTTC. Its protein is CASSLLGQGSYEQYF.

This chain links TRBV28 with TRBJ1-1; 9 bases align to TRBD1. V was clipped by 6 bases and J by 3 bases; unmatched bases: 11. This CDR3 contains 16 residues. CDR1 MDHEN and CDR2 SYDVKM come from the germline V gene. The CDR3 is CASRPTGGARYTEAFF. CDR3 coding DNA: TGTGCCAGCAGGCCCACAGGGGGCGCTCGGTACACTGAAGCTTTCTTT.

This clone was counted between two and nine times. This chain links TRBV19 with TRBJ1-2; D possibly corresponds to TRBD1 (5 bases). The CDR3 covers 14 residues. Germline CDR1 is LNHDA and CDR2 is SQIVND (reference sequence). Deletions cut 5 bases from V and 3 bases from J, with 13 bases between. CDR3 sequence: CASSPRAEYYGYTF. In DNA form, the CDR3 reads TGTGCCAGTAGTCCCAGGGCCGAGTACTATGGCTACACCTTC. Complete variable domain (other parts from reference TRBV19 and TRBJ1-2): DGGITQSPKYLFRKEGQNVTLSCEQNLNHDAMYWYRQDPGQGLRLIYYSQIVNDFQKGDIAEGYSVSREKKESFPLTVTSAQKNPTAFYLCASSPRAEYYGYTFGSGTRLTVV.

CDR3 residues: CASSSEAGTTNEKLFF. CDR3 DNA: TGTGCCAGCAGCTCGGAGGCCGGTACGACTAATGAAAAACTGTTTTTT. The rearrangement joins TRBV11-3 to TRBJ1-4; D not certain. CDR3 length: 16 amino acids. V lost 4 bases, J lost 2 bases, and 14 bases lay in between. Germline V gene data show CDR1 as SGHNT and CDR2 as YENEEA.

This clone was seen only once. The V call is TRBV5-1, the J call TRBJ1-4, with unresolved D. Germline-derived CDR1 and CDR2 are SGHRS and YFSETQ. V dropped 1 base and J dropped 4 bases, with 8 bases sitting between them. This CDR3 is 14 amino acids long. The CDR3: CASSLSGSNEKLFF. The CDR3, as DNA: TGCGCCAGCAGCTTGTCTGGCAGTAATGAAAAACTGTTTTTT.

The chain combines TRBV5-4 with TRBJ1-2; D is perhaps TRBD1 (6 bases). The length of the CDR3 is 17 residues. The V end was cut by 1 base, the J end by 4 bases, with 20 bases between. Germline lookup yields CDR1 SGHNT and CDR2 YYREEE (reference sequence). The CDR3 nucleotides read TGTGCCAGCAGCTTGACCTGGGACACGCGACAGATCTATGGCTACACCTTC. This codes for CASSLTWDTRQIYGYTF.

The chain carries TRBV5-4 and TRBJ2-1; 11 nucleotides line up with TRBD1. This CDR3 spans 15 amino acids. V gave up 5 bases and J gave up 4 bases; unmatched junction bases: 5. Germline V gene data show CDR1 as SGHNT and CDR2 as YYREEE (reference sequence). The CDR3 spells CASRPRDRGYNEQFF. The CDR3, as DNA: TGTGCCAGCAGACCGAGGGACAGGGGGTACAATGAGCAGTTCTTC.

The V gene is TRBV9, the J gene TRBJ2-7, with a weak D call TRBD2 (5 bases). Looked up from germline, CDR1 is SGDLS and CDR2 is YYNGEE. The CDR3 has 18 amino acids. The V and J ends lost 0 bases and 4 bases respectively, with 23 bases between them. The CDR3 reads CASSVGPGSPTQDYEQYF. CDR3 DNA: TGTGCCAGCAGCGTAGGCCCGGGGAGCCCGACGCAGGATTACGAGCAGTACTTC.

This sequence joins TRBV5-1 and TRBJ2-2; tentatively, D is TRBD2 (5 bases). The CDR3 spans 14 residues. CDR1 is SGHRS and CDR2 is YFSETQ in the germline V gene. Trimming removed 0 bases at V and 5 bases at J, with 8 bases between. The CDR3 loop is CASSLDGETGELFF. In nucleotides, the CDR3 is TGCGCCAGCAGCTTGGACGGGGAGACCGGGGAGCTGTTTTTT.

V is TRBV4-1 and J is TRBJ1-5; D is unclear. Germline assignment: CDR1 MGHRA and CDR2 YSYEKL. With 0 bases removed from V and 8 bases from J, the gap between germline ends came to 14 bases. This CDR3 has 15 residues. As DNA, the CDR3 is TGCGCCAGCAGCCAAGAGGGCGGGTTTAAGAAGCCCCAGCATTTT. Its translation: CASSQEGGFKKPQHF.

V and J are TRBV7-2 and TRBJ2-3; D gene unclear. Germline V lookup: CDR1 SGHTA, CDR2 FQGNSA. This CDR3 is built from 15 residues. V was clipped by 1 base and J by 4 bases, with 12 bases between them. The CDR3 DNA reads TGTGCCAGCAGCTTAGGAATGACTCCCGCAGATACGCAGTATTTT. Protein sequence: CASSLGMTPADTQYF. The variable domain in full, completed from reference TRBV7-2 and TRBJ2-3, reads GAGVSQSPSNKVTEKGKDVELRCDPISGHTALYWYRQSLGQGLEFLIYFQGNSAPDKSGLPSDRFSAERTGGSVSTLTIQRTQQEDSAVYLCASSLGMTPADTQYFGPGTRLTVL.

V and J are TRBV11-2 and TRBJ2-3; weak D call: TRBD1 (6 bases). The CDR3 covers 16 residues. CDR1 is SGHAT, CDR2 FQNNGV, per germline. V was clipped by 0 bases and J by 2 bases, with 12 bases between them. In nucleotides, the CDR3 is TGTGCCAGCAGCTTAGACCAGGGGCCCGCCACAGATACGCAGTATTTT. Amino acids: CASSLDQGPATDTQYF. Drawing the rest from reference TRBV11-2 and TRBJ2-3, the complete variable domain is EAGVAQSPRYKIIEKRQSVAFWCNPISGHATLYWYQQILGQGPKLLIQFQNNGVVDDSQLPKDRFSAERLKGVDSTLKIQPAKLEDSAVYLCASSLDQGPATDTQYFGPGTRLTVL.

V usage is TRBV9 and J usage is TRBJ1-2; 7 nucleotides align to TRBD1. The trim removed 4 bases at V and 3 bases at J, leaving 3 bases unmatched. CDR1 is SGDLS and CDR2 is YYNGEE in the germline V gene. This CDR3 has 13 amino acids. This CDR3 is CASSQGGYYGYTF. In DNA form, the CDR3 reads TGTGCCAGCAGCCAAGGGGGCTACTATGGCTACACCTTC.

The gene calls are TRBV6-1 and TRBJ2-3; D may be TRBD1 (5 bases). V gave up 2 bases and J gave up 5 bases, with 14 bases separating them. CDR1 and CDR2 from the germline V gene are MNHNS and SASEGT. There are 15 residues in the CDR3. The CDR3 sequence is CASSEQGNGVDTQYF. The CDR3, as DNA: TGTGCCAGCAGTGAACAGGGTAATGGGGTAGATACGCAGTATTTT.